Described below is a single TCR beta chain sequence and its context. Germline loops: CDR1 SGHRS, CDR2 YFSETQ. V was trimmed by 0 bases and J by 1 base, leaving 4 bases between them. The CDR3 covers 13 residues. The data were obtained in a study of blood T cell repertoires in COVID-19. Study in general: Acute and convalescent COVID-19 specimens originated in the United States, Italy and Spain. PBMCs, B-cell-depleted T cells, or T cells provided the cDNA or gDNA that made up the material.

Under the authors' procedure: How many nucleated cells were present was estimated from reference gene primer amplification. The data were produced by immunoSEQ multiplex PCR, yet TCRdb's version contains in-frame clones alone and is incomplete. Clone size and V and J calls were adopted from that table, with D and trimming inferred from the DNA. This sample has 200,000 to 250,000 clones, with around 80% found just once. The material sequenced was peripheral blood. The TCR comes from a woman of 80 years or more with active or convalescent COVID-19. This chain connects TRBV5-1 to TRBJ1-1; D gene unclear. The CDR3 bases are TGCGCCAGCAGCTTGGATCAGAACACTGAAGCTTTCTTT. Amino acids: CASSLDQNTEAFF.